The 7 T cell receptor beta chains below all came from one sample that was sequenced in a study of T cell repertoires in cytomegalovirus infection. TCRdb passed the reads through MiXCR, listing each CDR3 protein once. Altogether about 490,000 distinct CDR3 sequences are present, about 25% being singletons, with the ten largest covering about 12%. The sequencing sample was made of PBMCs. These receptor sequences come from a human donor in good health (CMV status not recorded). Some clones in this sample may be carry-over from other donors' samples.

This clonotype was seen many times. This chain uses TRBV7-2 with TRBJ1-1; a possible D gene is TRBD1 (6 bases). Per germline, CDR1 SGHTA and CDR2 FQGNSA. The V and J ends lost 7 bases and 0 bases respectively, with 12 bases between them. CDR3 length: 14 residues. As DNA, the CDR3 is TGTGCCAGCACCCGGACAGCGATGAACACTGAAGCTTTCTTT. It specifies CASTRTAMNTEAFF.

The table lists this clonotype with a few counts. The chain joins TRBV6-1 to TRBJ2-1, with D perhaps TRBD2 (7 bases). This CDR3 spans 15 amino acids. V gave up 4 bases and J gave up 7 bases, with 17 bases separating them. Germline V lookup: CDR1 MNHNS, CDR2 SASEGT. The CDR3 DNA follows: TGTGCCAGCAGTGCTCTACAGGGAGGGAAAAATGAGCAGTTCTTC. Translating it yields CASSALQGGKNEQFF.

The chain joins TRBV28 to TRBJ2-1, with 9 bases that match TRBD1. CDR1 is MDHEN, CDR2 SYDVKM, per germline. The CDR3 has 16 residues. With 8 bases clipped from V and 7 bases from J, the junction kept 15 bases outside the gene matches. The CDR3 spells CASSSPGQGILNEQFF. In DNA form, the CDR3 reads TGTGCCAGCTCCTCGCCGGGACAGGGCATATTAAATGAGCAGTTCTTC.

This clonotype was detected ten times or more. The chain employs TRBV11-3 and TRBJ2-5; TRBD1 is a possible D gene (6 bases). CDR3 length: 15 amino acids. From germline, CDR1 is SGHNT and CDR2 YENEEA. V was shortened by 4 bases and J by 4 bases, with 16 bases between the two germline ends. This CDR3 is CASSSDSGTRETQYF. CDR3 nucleotide sequence: TGTGCCAGCAGCTCAGACTCCGGGACAAGAGAGACCCAGTACTTC.

This clonotype was detected only a few times. The genes are TRBV6-1 and TRBJ1-2, with D possibly matching TRBD1 (5 bases). V gave up 5 bases and J gave up 0 bases, with 10 bases separating them. The CDR3 covers 14 residues. Germline CDR1 MNHNS, CDR2 SASEGT. In DNA form, the CDR3 reads TGTGCCAGCAGTTTGTCAGGGTCTAACTATGGCTACACCTTC. It yields the protein CASSLSGSNYGYTF.

With respect to this clonotype: It may be a read error: a sequence one base away is much more abundant. The CDR3 sequence: CASSLRAARYQETQYF. The CDR3 coding sequence is TGTGCCAGCAGCTTAAGGGCGGCCCGGTACCAAGAGACCCAGTACTTC. The rearrangement links TRBV7-2 to TRBJ2-5; D is ambiguous. Germline V CDR1 and CDR2: SGHTA, FQGNSA. V was shortened by 2 bases and J by 0 bases, with 13 bases between the two germline ends. The CDR3 is 16 amino acids.

DNA of the CDR3: TGTGCCAGCAGTCCTCGACTAGCGGGGGTTGAGGCCGGGGAGCTGTTTTTT. Translated: CASSPRLAGVEAGELFF. This chain connects TRBV6-2 or TRBV6-3 to TRBJ2-2, with 12 positions matching TRBD2. CDR3 length: 17 amino acids. From germline, CDR1 is MNHEY and CDR2 SVGEGT. The ends lost 5 bases at V and 6 bases at J; junction bases unmatched: 10.